This T cell receptor (beta chain) derives from a study of Graves' ophthalmopathy and Graves' hyperthyroidism. Study-wide results and caveats: Also, most clonotypes expanded in the thyroid above 0.001 frequency appeared in blood. Its predictions of ophthalmopathy progression gave the model almost 71% sensitivity and 72% to 80% specificity. A model of 13 signatures distinguished ophthalmopathy from stable hyperthyroidism at approximately 89% sensitivity and approximately 81% specificity.

The germline V gene has CDR1 SGHKS and CDR2 YYEKEE (reference sequence). Trimming cost V 1 base and J 5 bases, with 9 bases left between them. There are 13 residues in the CDR3. About this clonotype: Its antigen is unidentified.

TCR beta CDR3 amplification used RNA transcripts. The first round was an RT-PCR with HTBI primers, and the second round was a multiplex PCR. TCRdb re-called the multiplex PCR reads through MiXCR, storing one row per CDR3 protein. The table shows around 470,000 distinct CDR3 sequences, with around 14% occurring only once. Sequenced material: blood. This sequence joins TRBV5-5 and TRBJ1-1; weak D call: TRBD1 (5 bases). The clonotype originates from a woman in her twenties or thirties with Graves' ophthalmopathy. The CDR3 DNA follows: TGTGCCAGCAGCTTGCGGGGGTGGACTGAAGCTTTCTTT. Its translation is CASSLRGWTEAFF. The full variable domain, its missing parts supplied by reference TRBV5-5 and TRBJ1-1, is DAGVTQSPTHLIKTRGQQVTLRCSPISGHKSVSWYQQVLGQGPQFIFQYYEKEERGRGNFPDRFSARQFPNYSSELNVNALLLGDSALYLCASSLRGWTEAFFGQGTRLTVV.